These 20 T cell receptor beta chains were all obtained from the same sample, sequenced in a study of blood T cell repertoires in COVID-19. Only in-frame clones appear in the TCRdb table, and some are missing; sequencing was by immunoSEQ multiplex PCR. The data show roughly 190,000 clones, 82% seen once. The specimen was peripheral blood. These receptors all come from a woman aged 60-75 years with COVID-19, enrolled during active disease.

DNA for the CDR3: TGTGCCGCCCAAGGCAGGGTAAGCACAGATACGCAGTATTTT. This encodes CAAQGRVSTDTQYF. V usage is TRBV25-1 and J usage is TRBJ2-3; perhaps TRBD1 as D (5 bases). CDR1 is MGHDK and CDR2 is SYGVNS in the germline V gene. The CDR3 extends over 14 amino acids. The ends were cut back, 11 bases at V and 0 bases at J, with 15 bases in the middle.

This chain links TRBV5-6 with TRBJ1-2, with a possible D match to TRBD1 (5 bases). This CDR3 region has 13 residues. V shed 0 bases and J shed 4 bases, with 7 bases lying between them. Germline V gene sequence: CDR1 SGHDT, CDR2 YYEEEE. As DNA, the CDR3 is TGTGCCAGCAGCTTGGTAACAGGCTATGGCTACACCTTC. Amino acids: CASSLVTGYGYTF.

The count of this clone is one. The chain employs TRBV7-3 and TRBJ2-1; 8 nucleotides agree with TRBD2. CDR1 is SGHTA and CDR2 is FQGTGA in the germline V gene. CDR3 length: 15 amino acids. J gave up 5 bases and V 3 bases, and 6 bases lay outside the gene matches. Here the CDR3 reads CASSLGGGTHNEQFF. In DNA, the CDR3 is TGTGCCAGCAGCTTGGGCGGGGGGACCCACAATGAGCAGTTCTTC.

The chain carries TRBV18 and TRBJ1-5; tentative D call: TRBD1 (5 bases). The CDR3 runs 15 residues. Germline values: CDR1 KGHSH, CDR2 LQKENI. Between the trimmed V and J ends, which lost 3 bases and 4 bases, there was a span of 13 bases. The CDR3 nucleotides read TGTGCCAGCTCACCCCGCATGGGGGGGAATCAGCCCCAGCATTTT. It translates to CASSPRMGGNQPQHF.

The chain joins TRBV19 to TRBJ2-1; 8 bases agree with TRBD2. With V trimmed by 5 bases and J by 8 bases, 5 bases remained unmatched. The CDR3 length is 13 residues. The germline gives CDR1 LNHDA, CDR2 SQIVND (reference sequence). CDR3 sequence: CASSPGLEDEQFF. The CDR3 bases are TGTGCCAGTAGTCCGGGACTAGAAGATGAGCAGTTCTTC.

The V gene is TRBV27, the J gene TRBJ2-6; 10 nucleotides align to TRBD1. V lost 5 bases and J lost 1; bases outside the gene matches: 11. The V gene's germline CDR1 is MNHEY and CDR2 SMNVEV (reference sequence). The CDR3 is 19 residues long. As DNA, the CDR3 is TGTGCCAGCAGTACCCTACTCGGGACAGGGGCATCTGGGGCCAACGTCCTGACTTTC. Its protein product is CASSTLLGTGASGANVLTF.

The V call is TRBV28, the J call TRBJ2-3; TRBD1 aligns across 7 bases. The CDR3 totals 14 residues. Germline V gene lookup returns CDR1 MDHEN and CDR2 SYDVKM. V lost 6 bases and J lost 2; bases outside the gene matches: 5. DNA for the CDR3: TGTGCCAGCAGCCGACAGGGATTCACAGATACGCAGTATTTT. Protein: CASSRQGFTDTQYF. Using reference TRBV28 and TRBJ2-3 for the parts outside the CDR3, the full variable domain is DVKVTQSSRYLVKRTGEKVFLECVQDMDHENMFWYRQDPGLGLRLIYFSYDVKMKEKGDIPEGYSVSREKKERFSLILESASTNQTSMYLCASSRQGFTDTQYFGPGTRLTVL.

The rearrangement links TRBV2 to TRBJ2-3; 15 nucleotides agree with TRBD2. Germline trimming cut 5 bases from V and 0 bases from J; bases unmatched to any gene: 6. Germline V gives CDR1 SNHLY, CDR2 FYNNEI. The CDR3 length is 18 residues. CDR3 loop: CASSIRTSGRASTDTQYF. The CDR3 bases are TGTGCCAGCAGTATAAGGACTAGCGGGAGGGCAAGCACAGATACGCAGTATTTT.

This rearrangement joins TRBV28 to TRBJ2-1, with 7 bases matching TRBD1. The CDR3 totals 15 residues. The ends lost 2 bases at V and 9 bases at J; junction bases unmatched: 10. Germline loops: CDR1 MDHEN, CDR2 SYDVKM. The CDR3 DNA is TGTGCCAGCAGTTTACGATCGACAGGGTGGCGTGAGCAGTTCTTC. Protein sequence: CASSLRSTGWREQFF.

This clone was seen only a few times. The chain joins TRBV20-1 to TRBJ2-3, with TRBD2 matching over 15 bases. Germline V CDR1 and CDR2: DFQATT, SNEGSKA (reference sequence). The CDR3 is 18 residues long. The trim removed 3 bases at V and 1 base at J, leaving 8 bases unmatched. CDR3 residues: CSASPPGLAGGRTDTQYF. In DNA form, the CDR3 reads TGCAGTGCTAGTCCCCCGGGACTAGCGGGGGGACGCACAGATACGCAGTATTTT.

Only one count was recorded for this clone. V gene TRBV9 combines with J gene TRBJ1-2, with a possible D match to TRBD1 (5 bases). The CDR3 length is 15 residues. Germline V lookup: CDR1 SGDLS, CDR2 YYNGEE. Between the trimmed V and J ends, which lost 3 bases and 4 bases, there was a span of 16 bases. The CDR3: CASSAELGTIYGYTF. The CDR3, as DNA: TGTGCCAGCAGCGCCGAGTTGGGGACTATCTATGGCTACACCTTC.

V usage is TRBV7-3 and J usage is TRBJ1-1; a possible D gene is TRBD1 (5 bases). V was shortened by 1 base and J by 11 bases, with 14 bases between the two germline ends. The germline V gene has CDR1 SGHTA and CDR2 FQGTGA. The CDR3 length is 13 residues. As DNA, the CDR3 is TGTGCCAGCAGCTTAAGTGCAGGGCGGTTGGCTTTCTTT. It codes for CASSLSAGRLAFF.

V is TRBV19 and J is TRBJ2-5, with TRBD2 as a possible D gene (5 bases). The V gene lost 1 base and the J gene lost 1 base, with 10 bases spanning the gap. The CDR3 sequence is 15 residues long. Germline assignment: CDR1 LNHDA and CDR2 SQIVND (reference sequence). Here the CDR3 DNA reads TGTGCCAGTAGTATAGGGGGAGCAATCCAAGAGACCCAGTACTTC. Its protein is CASSIGGAIQETQYF.

The sample holds one count of this clone. The V and J genes are TRBV27 and TRBJ2-3, with TRBD2 as a possible D gene (5 bases). CDR1 is MNHEY, CDR2 SMNVEV, per germline (reference sequence). Trimming left V 6 bases short and J 4 bases short, with 14 bases between. The CDR3 length is 14 residues. CDR3 DNA: TGTGCCAGCAGGGAACTAGGGCGTGCAGATACGCAGTATTTT. Translated: CASRELGRADTQYF.

This clone came up once. The genes are TRBV28 and TRBJ1-6; TRBD1 agrees at 10 bases. Germline V lookup: CDR1 MDHEN, CDR2 SYDVKM. The V segment lost 6 bases and the J segment 7 bases; nucleotides outside the gene matches: 21. The CDR3 contains 20 residues. CDR3 residues: CASRIISGTGVLRRNSPLHF. The CDR3 coding sequence is TGTGCCAGCAGAATAATATCCGGGACAGGGGTGCTTCGCCGGAATTCACCCCTCCACTTT.

Only one count was recorded for this clone. The chain joins TRBV5-5 to TRBJ1-2; weak D call: TRBD1 (5 bases). CDR3 size: 15 residues. Deletions cut 0 bases from V and 2 bases from J, with 11 bases between. The germline gives CDR1 SGHKS, CDR2 YYEKEE (reference sequence). The CDR3 nucleotides are TGTGCCAGCAGCTTGGATCAAAACAGGAACTATGGCTACACCTTC. Encoded protein: CASSLDQNRNYGYTF.

The CDR3 sequence is CASSVGYNQPQHF. The CDR3, as DNA: TGTGCCAGCAGTGTGGGCTACAATCAGCCCCAGCATTTT. The chain is built from TRBV2 and TRBJ1-5; D uncertain. The CDR3 runs 13 residues. Germline CDR1 and CDR2: SNHLY and FYNNEI. V was pared by 4 bases and J by 3 bases, with 7 bases between.

This clone was detected only a few times. This chain connects TRBV9 to TRBJ2-1; a possible D gene is TRBD2 (7 bases). The CDR3 has 14 residues. Germline V gene lookup returns CDR1 SGDLS and CDR2 YYNGEE. V was pared by 4 bases and J by 8 bases, with 16 bases between. CDR3 residues: CASSPGGPWDEQFF. The CDR3 DNA reads TGTGCCAGCAGCCCCGGGGGGCCCTGGGATGAGCAGTTCTTC.

The CDR3 here is CASSTWTGQASTQPQHF. The DNA of the CDR3 is TGTGCCAGCAGCACTTGGACAGGACAGGCCTCAACACAGCCCCAGCATTTT. The chain is built from TRBV28 and TRBJ1-5; 7 positions agree with TRBD1. After removal of 6 bases from V and 7 bases from J, the junction contained 18 bases not matched to a gene. The length of the CDR3 is 17 residues. Germline CDR1 MDHEN, CDR2 SYDVKM.

V usage is TRBV19 and J usage is TRBJ2-4; the D gene is possibly TRBD1 (6 bases). Germline lookup yields CDR1 LNHDA and CDR2 SQIVND (reference sequence). The V gene lost 6 bases and the J gene lost 7 bases, with 16 bases spanning the gap. There are 14 residues in the CDR3. CDR3 loop: CASSGTNPGNIQYF. The CDR3 DNA reads TGTGCCAGTAGCGGGACAAACCCTGGGAACATTCAGTACTTC.